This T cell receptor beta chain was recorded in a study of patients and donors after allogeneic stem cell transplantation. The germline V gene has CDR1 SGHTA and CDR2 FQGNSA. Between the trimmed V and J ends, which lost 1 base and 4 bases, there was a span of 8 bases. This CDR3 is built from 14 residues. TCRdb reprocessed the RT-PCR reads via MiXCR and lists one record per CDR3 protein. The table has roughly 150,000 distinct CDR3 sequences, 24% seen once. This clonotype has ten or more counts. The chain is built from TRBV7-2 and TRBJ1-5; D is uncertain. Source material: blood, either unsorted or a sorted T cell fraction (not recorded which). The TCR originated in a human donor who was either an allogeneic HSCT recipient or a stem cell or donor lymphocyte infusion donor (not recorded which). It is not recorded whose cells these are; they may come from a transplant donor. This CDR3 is CASSLVGGNQPQHF. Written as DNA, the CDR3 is TGTGCCAGCAGCTTAGTTGGAGGTAATCAGCCCCAGCATTTT.